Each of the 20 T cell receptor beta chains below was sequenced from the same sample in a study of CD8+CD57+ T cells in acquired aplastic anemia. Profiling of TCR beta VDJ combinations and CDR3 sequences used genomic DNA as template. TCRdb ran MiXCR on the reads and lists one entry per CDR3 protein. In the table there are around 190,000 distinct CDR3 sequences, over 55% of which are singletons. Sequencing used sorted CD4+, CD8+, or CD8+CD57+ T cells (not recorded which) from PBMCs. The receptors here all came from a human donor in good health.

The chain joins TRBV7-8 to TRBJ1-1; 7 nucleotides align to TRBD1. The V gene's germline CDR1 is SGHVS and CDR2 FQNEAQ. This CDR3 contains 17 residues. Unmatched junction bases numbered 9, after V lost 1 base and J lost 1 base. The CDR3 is CASSLGVWDSPNTEAFF. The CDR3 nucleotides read TGTGCCAGCAGCTTAGGGGTGTGGGACAGCCCGAACACTGAAGCTTTCTTT. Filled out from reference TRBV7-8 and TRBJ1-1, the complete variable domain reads GAGVSQSPRYKVAKRGQDVALRCDPISGHVSLFWYQQALGQGPEFLTYFQNEAQLDKSGLPSDRFFAERPEGSVSTLKIQRTQQEDSAVYLCASSLGVWDSPNTEAFFGQGTRLTVV.

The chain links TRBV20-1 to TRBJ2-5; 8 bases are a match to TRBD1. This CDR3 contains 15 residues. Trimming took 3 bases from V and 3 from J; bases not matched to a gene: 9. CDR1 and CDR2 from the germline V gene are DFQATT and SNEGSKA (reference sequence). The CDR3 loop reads CSARDRVRPEETQYF. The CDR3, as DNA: TGCAGTGCTAGGGACAGGGTGCGACCAGAAGAGACCCAGTACTTC.

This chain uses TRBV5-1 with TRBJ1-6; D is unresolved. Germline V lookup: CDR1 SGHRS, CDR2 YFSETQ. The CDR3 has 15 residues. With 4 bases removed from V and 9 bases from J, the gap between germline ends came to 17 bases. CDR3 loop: CASSPVSARPSPLHF. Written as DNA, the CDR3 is TGCGCCAGCAGCCCGGTCAGTGCCAGGCCTTCACCCCTCCACTTT.

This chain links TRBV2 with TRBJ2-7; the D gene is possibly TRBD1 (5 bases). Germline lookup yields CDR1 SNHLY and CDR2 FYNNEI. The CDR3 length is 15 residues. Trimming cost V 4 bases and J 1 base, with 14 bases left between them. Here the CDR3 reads CASSVEGVASYEQYF. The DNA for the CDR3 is TGTGCCAGCAGTGTTGAAGGGGTCGCATCCTACGAGCAGTACTTC.

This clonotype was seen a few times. In DNA form, the CDR3 reads TGTGCCAGCAGCTTAATGCAAGGACCATCCTACGAGCAGTATTTT. Translated, it gives CASSLMQGPSYEQYF. The chain is built from TRBV7-8 and TRBJ2-3, with D unresolved. CDR1 and CDR2 (germline): SGHVS, FQNEAQ. V gave up 2 bases and J gave up 11 bases, with 20 bases separating them. CDR3 length: 15 amino acids.

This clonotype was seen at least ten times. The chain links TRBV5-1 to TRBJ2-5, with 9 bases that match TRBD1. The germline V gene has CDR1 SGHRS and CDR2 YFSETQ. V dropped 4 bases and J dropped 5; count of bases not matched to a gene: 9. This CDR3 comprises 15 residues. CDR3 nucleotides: TGCGCCAGCAGCCCACACACAGGGGGCGTGGAGACCCAGTACTTC. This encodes CASSPHTGGVETQYF.

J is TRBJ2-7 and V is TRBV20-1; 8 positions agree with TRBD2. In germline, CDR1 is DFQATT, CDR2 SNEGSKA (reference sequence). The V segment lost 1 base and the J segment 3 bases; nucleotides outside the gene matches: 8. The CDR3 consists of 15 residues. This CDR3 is CSARGGAGGLYEQYF. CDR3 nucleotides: TGCAGTGCTAGAGGAGGGGCGGGGGGTCTCTACGAGCAGTACTTC.

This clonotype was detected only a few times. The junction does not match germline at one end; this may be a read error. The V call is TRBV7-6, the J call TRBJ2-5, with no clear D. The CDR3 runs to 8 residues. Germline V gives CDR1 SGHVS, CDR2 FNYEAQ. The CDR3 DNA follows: TGTGCCAGCAGCGCCAGCGACTTC. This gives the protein CASSASDF.

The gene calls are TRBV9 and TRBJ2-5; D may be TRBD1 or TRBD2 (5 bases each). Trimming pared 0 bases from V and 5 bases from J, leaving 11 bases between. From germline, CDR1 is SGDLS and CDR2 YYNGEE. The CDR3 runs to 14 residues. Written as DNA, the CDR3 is TGTGCCAGCAGCGTAGCGGGGCAGAGGGAGACCCAGTACTTC. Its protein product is CASSVAGQRETQYF.

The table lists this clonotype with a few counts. The CDR3 bases are TGCAGTGCTGATGGGACAGCCAACACTGAAGCTTTCTTT. Residues: CSADGTANTEAFF. This chain connects TRBV20-1 to TRBJ1-1; 7 bases fit TRBD1. Unmatched junction bases numbered 5, after V lost 5 bases and J lost 2 bases. The germline CDR1 and CDR2 sequences are DFQATT and SNEGSKA (reference sequence). This CDR3 contains 13 residues.

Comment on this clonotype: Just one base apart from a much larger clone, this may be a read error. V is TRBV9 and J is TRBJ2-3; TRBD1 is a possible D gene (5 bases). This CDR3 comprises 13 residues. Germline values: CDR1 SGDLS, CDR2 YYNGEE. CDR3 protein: CASSGEITGTQYF. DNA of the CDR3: TGTGCCAGCAGCGGGGAAATCACAGGTACGCAGTATTTT.

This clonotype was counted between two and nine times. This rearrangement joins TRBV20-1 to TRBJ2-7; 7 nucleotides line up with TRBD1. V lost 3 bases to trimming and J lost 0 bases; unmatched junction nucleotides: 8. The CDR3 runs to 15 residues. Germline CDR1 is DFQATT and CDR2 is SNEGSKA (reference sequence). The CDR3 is CSARLDRSYSYEQYF. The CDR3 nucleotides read TGCAGTGCTAGGCTGGACAGGAGCTACTCCTACGAGCAGTACTTC.

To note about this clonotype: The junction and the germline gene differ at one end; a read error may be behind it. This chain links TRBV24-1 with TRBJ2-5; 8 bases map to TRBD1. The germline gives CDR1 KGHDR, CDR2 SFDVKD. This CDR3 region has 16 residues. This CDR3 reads CATSDSGRGRRETQYF. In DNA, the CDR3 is TGTGCCACAAGTGATTCTGGCAGGGGGCGCCGGGAGACCCAGTACTTC.

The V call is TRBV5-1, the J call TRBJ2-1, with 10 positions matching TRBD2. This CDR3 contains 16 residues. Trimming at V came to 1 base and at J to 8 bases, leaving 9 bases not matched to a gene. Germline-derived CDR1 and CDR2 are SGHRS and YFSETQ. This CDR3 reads CASSLSASGSFDEQFF. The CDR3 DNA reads TGCGCCAGCAGCTTGTCGGCTAGCGGGAGTTTCGATGAGCAGTTCTTC.

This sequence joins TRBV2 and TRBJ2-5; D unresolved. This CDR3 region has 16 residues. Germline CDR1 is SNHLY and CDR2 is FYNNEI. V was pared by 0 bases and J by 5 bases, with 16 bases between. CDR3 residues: CASSEAQTSSRETQYF. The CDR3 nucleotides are TGTGCCAGCAGTGAAGCCCAGACAAGTAGTCGGGAGACCCAGTACTTC.

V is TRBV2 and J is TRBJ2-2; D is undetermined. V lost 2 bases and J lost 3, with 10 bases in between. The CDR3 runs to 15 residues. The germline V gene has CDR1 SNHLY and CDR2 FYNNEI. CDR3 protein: CASSELQLDTGELFF. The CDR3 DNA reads TGTGCCAGCAGTGAACTTCAGCTGGACACCGGGGAGCTGTTTTTT.

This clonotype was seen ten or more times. CDR3 in amino acids: CSVEGLAGGGTYNEQFF. CDR3 DNA sequence: TGCAGCGTTGAAGGACTAGCGGGAGGTGGGACCTACAATGAGCAGTTCTTC. The V gene is TRBV29-1, the J gene TRBJ2-1; 13 bases fit TRBD2. This CDR3 has 17 residues. Germline trimming cut 1 base from V and 2 bases from J; bases unmatched to any gene: 5. CDR1 and CDR2 from the germline V gene are SQVTM and ANQGSEA.

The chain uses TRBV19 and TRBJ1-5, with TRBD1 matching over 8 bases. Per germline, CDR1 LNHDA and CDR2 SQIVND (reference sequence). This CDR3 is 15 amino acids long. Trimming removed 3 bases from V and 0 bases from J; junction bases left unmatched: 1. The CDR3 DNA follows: TGTGCCAGTAGTATCGGGACAGGTAGCAATCAGCCCCAGCATTTT. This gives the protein CASSIGTGSNQPQHF.

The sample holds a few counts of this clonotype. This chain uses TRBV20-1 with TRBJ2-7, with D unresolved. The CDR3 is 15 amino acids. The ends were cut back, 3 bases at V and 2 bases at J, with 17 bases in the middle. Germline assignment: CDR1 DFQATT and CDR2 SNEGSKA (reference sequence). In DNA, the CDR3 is TGCAGTGCTAGGCGGTCAAAATCCACAGCCTACGAGCAGTACTTC. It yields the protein CSARRSKSTAYEQYF.

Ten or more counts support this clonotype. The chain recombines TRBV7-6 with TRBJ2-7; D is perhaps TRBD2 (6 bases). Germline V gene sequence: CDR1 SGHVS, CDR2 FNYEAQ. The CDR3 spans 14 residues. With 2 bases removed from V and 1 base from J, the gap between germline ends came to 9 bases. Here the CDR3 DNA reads TGTGCCAGCAGCTTAAGGGACTTATCCTACGAGCAGTACTTC. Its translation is CASSLRDLSYEQYF.